Presented here are 28 T cell receptor beta chains from one specimen sequenced in a study of shared clonotypes between healthy human individuals. Method: immunoSEQ multiplex PCR; TCRdb's copy keeps in-frame clones and lacks some. There are 1.5 million to 1.9 million clones in the sample; 95% to 99% occur only once, and 0.4% to 0.45% lies in the top ten. Sequencing was performed on naive CD4+ T cells sorted from blood. This sample's subset: CD45RA+ positively selected. These receptors all come from a man aged 25 to 45 in good health.

The rearrangement joins TRBV7-9 to TRBJ1-4; weak D call: TRBD1 (6 bases). Deletions cut 6 bases from V and 0 bases from J, with 14 bases between. Germline V lookup: CDR1 SEHNR, CDR2 FQNEAQ (reference sequence). CDR3 length equals 16 residues. In DNA, the CDR3 is TGTGCCAGCAGAGTGGGGGGCCATGCAACTAATGAAAAACTGTTTTTT. This encodes CASRVGGHATNEKLFF. The full variable domain, with the rest looked up from reference TRBV7-9 and TRBJ1-4, is DTGVSQNPRHKITKRGQNVTFRCDPISEHNRLYWYRQTLGQGPEFLTYFQNEAQLEKSRLLSDRFSAERPKGSFSTLEIQRTEQGDSAMYLCASRVGGHATNEKLFFGSGTQLSVL.

The chain recombines TRBV2 with TRBJ2-1, with 10 bases identical to TRBD2. From germline, CDR1 is SNHLY and CDR2 FYNNEI. This CDR3 is built from 17 residues. With 4 bases clipped from V and 1 base from J, the junction kept 7 bases outside the gene matches. The CDR3 DNA reads as TGTGCCAGCAGTGGTTTTGGGACTAGCGTGTCCTACAATGAGCAGTTCTTC. Its translation: CASSGFGTSVSYNEQFF.

This clone was observed a single time. The chain combines TRBV11-2 with TRBJ1-2, with D possibly matching TRBD1 (6 bases). Between the trimmed V and J ends, which lost 8 bases and 0 bases, there was a span of 13 bases. Germline CDR1 SGHAT, CDR2 FQNNGV. There are 14 residues in the CDR3. The CDR3 sequence: CASAQGPANYGYTF. Written as DNA, the CDR3 is TGTGCCAGCGCCCAGGGGCCAGCTAACTATGGCTACACCTTC. Filled out from reference TRBV11-2 and TRBJ1-2, the complete variable domain reads EAGVAQSPRYKIIEKRQSVAFWCNPISGHATLYWYQQILGQGPKLLIQFQNNGVVDDSQLPKDRFSAERLKGVDSTLKIQPAKLEDSAVYLCASAQGPANYGYTFGSGTRLTVV.

The chain has TRBV2 and TRBJ2-7, with D perhaps TRBD2 (6 bases). Germline V lookup: CDR1 SNHLY, CDR2 FYNNEI. The length of the CDR3 is 14 residues. The V and J ends lost 9 bases and 0 bases respectively, with 15 bases between them. The CDR3 sequence: CASIGGMSSYEQYF. In DNA, the CDR3 is TGTGCCAGTATTGGGGGGATGAGCTCCTACGAGCAGTACTTC.

V and J are TRBV5-1 and TRBJ2-5, with 9 bases lining up with TRBD2. Losses at the gene ends were 4 bases for V and 2 bases for J; bases not matched to a gene: 15. Germline V CDR1 and CDR2: SGHRS, YFSETQ. The CDR3 consists of 18 residues. CDR3 in DNA: TGCGCCAGCAGCCCACGCCCTGGTAGCGGGAGCTTACAAGAGACCCAGTACTTC. It specifies CASSPRPGSGSLQETQYF. Using reference TRBV5-1 and TRBJ2-5 for the parts outside the CDR3, the full variable domain is KAGVTQTPRYLIKTRGQQVTLSCSPISGHRSVSWYQQTPGQGLQFLFEYFSETQRNKGNFPGRFSGRQFSNSRSEMNVSTLELGDSALYLCASSPRPGSGSLQETQYFGPGTRLLVL.

The rearrangement uses TRBV7-9 and TRBJ1-5; 12 bases are shared with TRBD1. Unmatched junction bases numbered 8, after V lost 1 base and J lost 7 bases. The CDR3 sequence is 17 residues long. Germline V gives CDR1 SEHNR, CDR2 FQNEAQ (reference sequence). CDR3 sequence: CASSLVLGQGAGQPQHF. The CDR3, as DNA: TGTGCCAGCAGCTTAGTGTTGGGACAGGGGGCCGGGCAGCCCCAGCATTTT.

CDR3 region: CASSSQGTTGGELFF. CDR3 DNA: TGTGCCAGCAGCTCACAAGGGACTACCGGCGGGGAGCTGTTTTTT. The chain links TRBV7-2 to TRBJ2-2, with TRBD2 matching 7 bases. After removal of 4 bases from V and 7 bases from J, the junction contained 9 bases not matched to a gene. The CDR3 contains 15 residues. Per germline, CDR1 SGHTA and CDR2 FQGNSA.

The chain recombines TRBV27 with TRBJ2-1; 8 nucleotides match TRBD2. The germline CDR1 and CDR2 sequences are MNHEY and SMNVEV (reference sequence). The junction had 11 bases not matched to a gene; V was cut back by 5 bases and J by 2 bases. The CDR3 extends over 17 amino acids. The CDR3 protein is CASSTRRSGSTYNEQFF. Here the CDR3 DNA reads TGTGCCAGCAGTACCCGGAGGAGCGGGAGCACCTACAATGAGCAGTTCTTC.

V is TRBV5-6 and J is TRBJ2-7; 11 nucleotides agree with TRBD1. Germline trimming cut 2 bases from V and 4 bases from J; bases unmatched to any gene: 5. The CDR3 contains 15 residues. The V gene's germline CDR1 is SGHDT and CDR2 YYEEEE. Written as DNA, the CDR3 is TGTGCCAGCAGCTTTCTGGGACAGGGGGATTACGAGCAGTACTTC. Its protein product is CASSFLGQGDYEQYF.

The CDR3 region has the DNA TGTGCCAGCAGCCGGCCCTCGGGGACCCAGTACTTC. Translation: CASSRPSGTQYF. The chain couples TRBV7-8 to TRBJ2-5, with D unclear. The CDR3 is 12 residues long. The germline V and J ends were trimmed by 5 bases and 7 bases, with 11 bases remaining between them. The V gene's germline CDR1 is SGHVS and CDR2 FQNEAQ.

This clone was counted once. The rearrangement uses TRBV5-4 and TRBJ1-1; maybe TRBD1 (6 bases). This CDR3 spans 13 amino acids. The germline CDR1 and CDR2 sequences are SGHNT and YYREEE (reference sequence). V was cut by 3 bases and J by 6 bases, with 12 bases left in between. CDR3 residues: CASSSGDQAEAFF. The CDR3 DNA reads as TGTGCCAGCAGCTCAGGGGACCAGGCTGAAGCTTTCTTT.

The chain is built from TRBV30 and TRBJ2-2; unclear D gene. Germline V gene sequence: CDR1 GTSNPN, CDR2 SVGIG (reference sequence). The CDR3 sequence is 14 residues long. Trimming cost V 0 bases and J 0 bases, with 5 bases left between them. CDR3 bases: TGTGCCTGGAGTGTACAGCCGAACACCGGGGAGCTGTTTTTT. Translated, it gives CAWSVQPNTGELFF. The complete variable domain, with remaining parts taken from reference TRBV30 and TRBJ2-2, reads SQTIHQWPATLVQPVGSPLSLECTVEGTSNPNLYWYRQAAGRGLQLLFYSVGIGQISSEVPQNLSASRPQDRQFILSSKKLLLSDSGFYLCAWSVQPNTGELFFGEGSRLTVL.

J is TRBJ1-5 and V is TRBV7-9; D unclear. This CDR3 is 15 amino acids long. Per germline, CDR1 SEHNR and CDR2 FQNEAQ (reference sequence). V lost 5 bases to trimming and J lost 4 bases, with 15 bases between them. DNA for the CDR3: TGTGCCAGCAGCGCAAAAGGGTTGGGGAATCAGCCCCAGCATTTT. As protein: CASSAKGLGNQPQHF.

This clone appeared once. This rearrangement joins TRBV10-3 to TRBJ2-2; D is tentatively TRBD1 or TRBD2 (5 bases each). Germline loops: CDR1 ENHRY, CDR2 SYGVKD. CDR3 length: 16 amino acids. The V end was cut by 0 bases, the J end by 6 bases, with 14 bases between. CDR3 loop: CAISESIGAAAGELFF. In DNA form, the CDR3 reads TGTGCCATCAGTGAGTCGATCGGGGCCGCGGCCGGGGAGCTGTTTTTT.

The rearrangement uses TRBV19 and TRBJ2-6; a possible D gene is TRBD1 (6 bases). The germline gives CDR1 LNHDA, CDR2 SQIVND (reference sequence). V gave up 4 bases and J gave up 2 bases, with 9 bases separating them. The CDR3 sequence is 15 residues long. The CDR3 DNA reads TGTGCCAGTAGTAGGACAGTCACTGGGGCCAACGTCCTGACTTTC. Encoded protein: CASSRTVTGANVLTF. Using reference TRBV19 and TRBJ2-6 for the parts outside the CDR3, the full variable domain is DGGITQSPKYLFRKEGQNVTLSCEQNLNHDAMYWYRQDPGQGLRLIYYSQIVNDFQKGDIAEGYSVSREKKESFPLTVTSAQKNPTAFYLCASSRTVTGANVLTFGAGSRLTVL.

The rearrangement links TRBV9 to TRBJ2-2; no clear D. V was clipped by 1 base and J by 3 bases, with 4 bases between them. The V gene's germline CDR1 is SGDLS and CDR2 YYNGEE. The CDR3 has 13 amino acids. CDR3 coding DNA: TGTGCCAGCAGCGTATACGACACCGGGGAGCTGTTTTTT. Protein sequence: CASSVYDTGELFF. The whole variable domain, remainder taken from reference TRBV9 and TRBJ2-2, is DSGVTQTPKHLITATGQRVTLRCSPRSGDLSVYWYQQSLDQGLQFLIQYYNGEERAKGNILERFSAQQFPDLHSELNLSSLELGDSALYFCASSVYDTGELFFGEGSRLTVL.

The chain carries TRBV5-1 and TRBJ1-1; a weak D match, TRBD1 (5 bases). The germline CDR1 and CDR2 sequences are SGHRS and YFSETQ. V lost 6 bases to trimming and J lost 0 bases, with 12 bases between them. The CDR3 length is 14 residues. This chain's CDR3 is CASMGGEVNTEAFF. The CDR3 DNA reads as TGCGCCAGCATGGGGGGTGAGGTGAACACTGAAGCTTTCTTT. Full variable domain (outside the CDR3, taken from reference TRBV5-1 and TRBJ1-1): KAGVTQTPRYLIKTRGQQVTLSCSPISGHRSVSWYQQTPGQGLQFLFEYFSETQRNKGNFPGRFSGRQFSNSRSEMNVSTLELGDSALYLCASMGGEVNTEAFFGQGTRLTVV.

This chain links TRBV15 with TRBJ2-7, with TRBD2 identical over 11 bases. V shed 1 base, J shed 3 bases, and the junction held 8 bases outside the gene matches. The CDR3 has 17 residues. The germline V gene has CDR1 LNHNV and CDR2 YYDKDF (reference sequence). DNA of the CDR3: TGTGCCACCAGCAGAGGGGCGACTAGCGGGGCCAACTACGAGCAGTACTTC. Its protein is CATSRGATSGANYEQYF.

The V and J genes are TRBV7-2 and TRBJ2-7, with D tentatively TRBD2 (6 bases). Germline values: CDR1 SGHTA, CDR2 FQGNSA. Trimming took off 3 bases at V and 5 bases at J, with 20 bases between the two ends. The CDR3 runs 16 residues. Written as DNA, the CDR3 is TGTGCCAGCAGCTTGCTAGTAACCCTAAGCGGGCACGAGCAGTACTTC. Translation gives CASSLLVTLSGHEQYF.

The chain uses TRBV19 and TRBJ1-1; 8 bases line up with TRBD1. The CDR3 is made up of 17 amino acids. Losses at the gene ends were 6 bases for V and 2 bases for J; bases not matched to a gene: 14. Germline V gene lookup returns CDR1 LNHDA and CDR2 SQIVND (reference sequence). As DNA, the CDR3 is TGTGCCAGTAGCCAGGGGGGGACAGGATACAAAAACACTGAAGCTTTCTTT. Protein sequence: CASSQGGTGYKNTEAFF.

CDR3 nucleotide sequence: TGCAGCGTTGATGTCGGTTACACAGATACGCAGTATTTT. It encodes CSVDVGYTDTQYF. The V gene is TRBV29-1, the J gene TRBJ2-3; D gene ambiguous. CDR3 length: 13 residues. V was shortened by 3 bases and J by 2 bases, with 9 bases between the two germline ends. Looked up from germline, CDR1 is SQVTM and CDR2 is ANQGSEA.

This chain links TRBV9 with TRBJ2-7, with 8 nucleotides matching TRBD2. With V trimmed by 3 bases and J by 3 bases, 5 bases remained unmatched. The CDR3 runs to 14 residues. CDR1 SGDLS and CDR2 YYNGEE come from the germline V gene. CDR3 sequence (DNA): TGTGCCAGCAGCGAAGGGACTAGTTTCTACGAGCAGTACTTC. Protein sequence: CASSEGTSFYEQYF.

This chain links TRBV5-1 with TRBJ2-3; D is unclear. CDR3 length equals 13 residues. Germline V gives CDR1 SGHRS, CDR2 YFSETQ. V was shortened by 5 bases and J by 2 bases, with 9 bases between the two germline ends. The CDR3, as DNA: TGCGCCAGCAGACCGACTTACACAGATACGCAGTATTTT. It yields the protein CASRPTYTDTQYF.

Concerning this clone itself: Other DNA sequences from this sample encode an identical CDR3 as well. The V and J genes are TRBV27 and TRBJ1-2; D is uncertain. From germline, CDR1 is MNHEY and CDR2 SMNVEV (reference sequence). Deletions cut 4 bases from V and 0 bases from J, with 6 bases between. The CDR3 is 13 amino acids. CDR3 coding DNA: TGTGCCAGCAGTTGGGCAGCTAACTATGGCTACACCTTC. Protein product: CASSWAANYGYTF.

The V and J genes are TRBV5-5 and TRBJ1-4, with 8 bases fitting TRBD1. This CDR3 has 17 residues. With 4 bases clipped from V and 7 bases from J, the junction kept 15 bases outside the gene matches. Germline values: CDR1 SGHKS, CDR2 YYEKEE (reference sequence). CDR3 in DNA: TGTGCCAGCAGCCGACAGGGGACCAGCCTTTTACGTGAAAAACTGTTTTTT. Protein sequence: CASSRQGTSLLREKLFF.

This clone was seen just once. This rearrangement joins TRBV19 to TRBJ2-7, with 8 bases fitting TRBD1. Germline CDR1 LNHDA, CDR2 SQIVND (reference sequence). The ends lost 6 bases at V and 2 bases at J; junction bases unmatched: 9. The CDR3 totals 15 residues. The DNA for the CDR3 is TGTGCCAGTAGCCTGACAGGGGTCTTAACCTACGAGCAGTACTTC. It specifies CASSLTGVLTYEQYF.

This sequence joins TRBV29-1 and TRBJ2-5; TRBD1 matches 10 bases. Germline CDR1 and CDR2: SQVTM and ANQGSEA. The V segment lost 4 bases and the J segment 4 bases; nucleotides outside the gene matches: 3. This CDR3 has 13 amino acids. The CDR3 loop is CSVADRGVETQYF. CDR3 DNA sequence: TGCAGCGTTGCGGACAGGGGGGTAGAGACCCAGTACTTC.

V gene TRBV28 combines with J gene TRBJ2-2; a possible D gene is TRBD2 (6 bases). This CDR3 has 17 residues. The ends were cut back, 7 bases at V and 4 bases at J, with 22 bases in the middle. Germline V gene sequence: CDR1 MDHEN, CDR2 SYDVKM. The CDR3 is CASNPLPELATTGELFF. In DNA, the CDR3 is TGTGCCAGCAACCCACTTCCTGAGCTAGCGACCACCGGGGAGCTGTTTTTT.